Below, one T cell receptor beta chain is given with its context. Antigen: not known. The sample is drawn from a study of CD8 T cells in ankylosing spondylitis. Whole-study findings and limits: Characteristic of ankylosing spondylitis blood, it appeared, was a TCR beta motif comprising about eight highly homologous variants. There was reportedly significant enrichment of clones that were disease-linked in matched ankylosing spondylitis synovial fluid.

The CDR3 is 13 amino acids. With V trimmed by 5 bases and J by 4 bases, 2 bases remained unmatched. Germline CDR1 is SGHRS and CDR2 is YFSETQ. By quantitative 5'-RACE with molecular barcodes, the TCR beta libraries were made. Using its own MiXCR run on the 5' RACE reads, TCRdb lists one record per CDR3 protein. The data contain approximately 260,000 distinct CDR3 sequences, over 15% of them singletons. This receptor was taken from a male donor with ankylosing spondylitis or in good health (not recorded which). Sequencing was performed on blood, either unsorted or a sorted T cell fraction (not recorded which). This rearrangement joins TRBV5-1 to TRBJ2-1, with 8 bases lining up with TRBD1. The CDR3 spells CASRTGDYNEQFF. CDR3 nucleotides: TGCGCCAGCAGGACAGGGGATTACAATGAGCAGTTCTTC.